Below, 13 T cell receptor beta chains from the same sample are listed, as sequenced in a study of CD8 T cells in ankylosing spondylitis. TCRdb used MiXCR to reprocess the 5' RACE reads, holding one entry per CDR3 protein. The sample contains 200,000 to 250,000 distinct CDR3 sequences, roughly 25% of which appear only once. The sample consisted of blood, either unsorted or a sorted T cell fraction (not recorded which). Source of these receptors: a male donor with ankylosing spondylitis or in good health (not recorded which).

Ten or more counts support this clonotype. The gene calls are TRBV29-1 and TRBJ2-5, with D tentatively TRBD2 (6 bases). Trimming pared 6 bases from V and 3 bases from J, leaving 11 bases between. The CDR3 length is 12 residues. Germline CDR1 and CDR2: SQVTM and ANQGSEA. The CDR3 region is CSVKAGKETQYF. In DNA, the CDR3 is TGCAGCGTAAAAGCGGGTAAAGAGACCCAGTACTTC.

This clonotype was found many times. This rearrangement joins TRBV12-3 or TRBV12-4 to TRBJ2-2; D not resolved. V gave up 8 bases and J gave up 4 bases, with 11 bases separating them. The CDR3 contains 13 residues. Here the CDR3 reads CASVLEVTGELFF. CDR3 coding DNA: TGTGCCAGCGTTTTAGAGGTCACCGGGGAGCTGTTTTTT.

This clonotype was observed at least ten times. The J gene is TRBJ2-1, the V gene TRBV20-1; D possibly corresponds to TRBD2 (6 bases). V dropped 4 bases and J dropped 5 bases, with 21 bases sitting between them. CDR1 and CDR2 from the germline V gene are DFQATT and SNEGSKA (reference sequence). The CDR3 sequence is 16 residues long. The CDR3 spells CSAKAPPAGGNNEQFF. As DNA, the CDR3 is TGCAGTGCTAAAGCCCCTCCAGCGGGCGGGAACAATGAGCAGTTCTTC.

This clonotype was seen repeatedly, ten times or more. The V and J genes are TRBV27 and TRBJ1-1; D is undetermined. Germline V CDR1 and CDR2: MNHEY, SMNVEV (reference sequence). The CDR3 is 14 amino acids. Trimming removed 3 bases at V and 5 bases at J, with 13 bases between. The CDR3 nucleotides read TGTGCCAGCAGTTTCGGTCAGAGAGGGACTGAAGCTTTCTTT. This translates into CASSFGQRGTEAFF.

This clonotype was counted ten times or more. The CDR3 spells CASSVGGQNIQYF. The CDR3 DNA is TGTGCCAGCAGCGTAGGAGGTCAGAACATTCAGTACTTC. The chain combines TRBV9 with TRBJ2-4; D remains unclear. Germline V gene data show CDR1 as SGDLS and CDR2 as YYNGEE. Deletions cut 0 bases from V and 7 bases from J, with 8 bases between. This CDR3 has 13 residues.

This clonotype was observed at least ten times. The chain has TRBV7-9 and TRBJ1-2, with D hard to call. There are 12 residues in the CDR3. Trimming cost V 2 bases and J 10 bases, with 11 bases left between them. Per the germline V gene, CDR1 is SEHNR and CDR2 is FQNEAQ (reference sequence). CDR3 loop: CASSLSAGHYTF. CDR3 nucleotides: TGTGCCAGCAGCTTATCCGCAGGCCACTACACCTTC.

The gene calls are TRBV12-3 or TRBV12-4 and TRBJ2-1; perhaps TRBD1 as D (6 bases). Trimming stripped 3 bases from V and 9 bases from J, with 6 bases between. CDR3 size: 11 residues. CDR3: CASSFRGEQFF. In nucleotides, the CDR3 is TGTGCCAGCAGTTTCAGGGGTGAGCAGTTCTTC.

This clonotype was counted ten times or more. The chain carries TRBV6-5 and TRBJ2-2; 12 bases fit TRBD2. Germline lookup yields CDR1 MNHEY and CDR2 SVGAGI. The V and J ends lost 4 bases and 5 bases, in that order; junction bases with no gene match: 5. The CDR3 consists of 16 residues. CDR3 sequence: CASSSLTSGRTGELFF. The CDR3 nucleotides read TGTGCCAGCAGTTCATTAACTAGCGGGAGGACCGGGGAGCTGTTTTTT.

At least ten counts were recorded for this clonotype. CDR3 DNA sequence: TGCAGTGTTAGCGGCCCACAGATTCGGATTCAGTACTTC. Translation: CSVSGPQIRIQYF. The chain employs TRBV20-1 and TRBJ2-4; a weak D match, TRBD2 (6 bases). The germline V and J ends were trimmed by 7 bases and 10 bases, with 20 bases remaining between them. CDR3 length equals 13 residues. The V gene's germline CDR1 is DFQATT and CDR2 SNEGSKA (reference sequence).

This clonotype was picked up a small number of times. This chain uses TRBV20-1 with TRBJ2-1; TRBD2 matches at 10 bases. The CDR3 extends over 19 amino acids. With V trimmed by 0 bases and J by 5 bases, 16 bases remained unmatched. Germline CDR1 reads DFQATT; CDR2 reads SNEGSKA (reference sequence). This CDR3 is CSARDWRAGGPTDDNEQFF. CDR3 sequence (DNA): TGCAGTGCTAGAGATTGGAGAGCGGGAGGGCCCACGGACGACAATGAGCAGTTCTTC.

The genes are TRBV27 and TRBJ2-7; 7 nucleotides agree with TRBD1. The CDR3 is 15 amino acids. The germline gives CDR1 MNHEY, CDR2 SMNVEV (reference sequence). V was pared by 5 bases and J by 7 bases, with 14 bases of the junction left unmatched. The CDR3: CASSPPDRYIGEQYF. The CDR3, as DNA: TGTGCCAGCAGTCCACCGGACAGGTACATCGGGGAGCAGTACTTC.

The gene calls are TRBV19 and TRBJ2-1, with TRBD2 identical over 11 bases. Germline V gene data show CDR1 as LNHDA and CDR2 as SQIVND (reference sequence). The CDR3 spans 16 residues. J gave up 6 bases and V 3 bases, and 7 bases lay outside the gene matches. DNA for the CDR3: TGTGCCAGTAGTATCCTGACTAGCGGGAAGGGCAATGAGCAGTTCTTC. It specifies CASSILTSGKGNEQFF.

The CDR3: CSARTPGREGPSSYNEQFF. CDR3 bases: TGCAGTGCTAGGACTCCGGGACGGGAGGGCCCCAGCTCCTACAATGAGCAGTTCTTC. The chain recombines TRBV20-1 with TRBJ2-1; 8 bases align to TRBD2. The trim removed 3 bases at V and 0 bases at J, leaving 16 bases unmatched. The CDR3 length is 19 residues. Germline CDR1 reads DFQATT; CDR2 reads SNEGSKA (reference sequence).